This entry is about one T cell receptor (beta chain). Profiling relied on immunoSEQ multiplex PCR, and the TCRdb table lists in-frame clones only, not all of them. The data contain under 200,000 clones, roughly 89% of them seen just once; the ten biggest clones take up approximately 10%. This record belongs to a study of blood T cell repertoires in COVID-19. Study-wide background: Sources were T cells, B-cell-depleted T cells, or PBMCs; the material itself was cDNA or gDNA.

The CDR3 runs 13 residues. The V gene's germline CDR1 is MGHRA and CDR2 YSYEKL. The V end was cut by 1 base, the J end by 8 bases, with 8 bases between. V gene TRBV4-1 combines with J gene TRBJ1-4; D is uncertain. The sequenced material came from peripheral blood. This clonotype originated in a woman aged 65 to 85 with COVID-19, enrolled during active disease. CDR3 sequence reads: CASSQGPLEKLFF. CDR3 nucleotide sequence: TGCGCCAGCAGCCAAGGTCCCCTCGAAAAACTGTTTTTT.